Below, one TCR beta chain is given with its context. The antigen remains undetermined. The method was immunoSEQ multiplex PCR; TCRdb's version includes in-frame clones alone and lacks a portion of them. Seen here are tens of thousands of clones, around 85% observed once, and the top ten hold roughly 10%. This sample was included in a study of T cell responses to AZD1222 COVID-19 vaccine. Overall study findings and caveats: White British people made up most donors, females outnumbered males, and clonal diversity was possibly underestimated. Spike-specific TCR breadth and depth went up after people got two AZD1222 doses.

CDR3 length: 14 amino acids. Germline V gene sequence: CDR1 MNHNS, CDR2 SASEGT. V lost 5 bases, J lost 9 bases, and 14 bases lay in between. The receptor's source is an adult who received the AZD1222 COVID-19 vaccine. The V call is TRBV6-1, the J call TRBJ1-6; D gene uncertain. The material was peripheral blood, obtained 28 days after the second AZD1222 dose. The CDR3 coding sequence is TGTGCCAGCAGTTATGCGCTCCTGGGTTCACCCCTCCACTTT. It yields the protein CASSYALLGSPLHF.